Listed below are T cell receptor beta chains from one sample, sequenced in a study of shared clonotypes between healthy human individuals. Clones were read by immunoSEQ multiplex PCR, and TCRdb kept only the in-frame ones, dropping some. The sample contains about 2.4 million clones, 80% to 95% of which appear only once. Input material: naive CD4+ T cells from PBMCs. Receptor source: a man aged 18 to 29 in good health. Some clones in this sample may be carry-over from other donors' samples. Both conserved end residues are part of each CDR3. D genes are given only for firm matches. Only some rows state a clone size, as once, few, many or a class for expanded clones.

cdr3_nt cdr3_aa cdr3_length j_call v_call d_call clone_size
TGTGCCAGCAGCCTTGCCCAAGATACGCAGTATTTT CASSLAQDTQYF 12 TRBJ2-3 TRBV7-6 . once
TGTGCCAGCAGCTGGACTAGTTTCAATGAGCAGTTCTTC CASSWTSFNEQFF 13 TRBJ2-1 TRBV11-3 TRBD2 .
TGTGCCAGCAGCTTAGATGGGACGTCCTACGAGCAGTACTTC CASSLDGTSYEQYF 14 TRBJ2-7 TRBV7-2 . .
TGCGCCAGCAGCTTGTGGGAAGGCCGAACCGGAAACACCATATATTTT CASSLWEGRTGNTIYF 16 TRBJ1-3 TRBV5-1 . .
TGTGCCAGCGGTACAAGACAGGACTATGGCTACACCTTC CASGTRQDYGYTF 13 TRBJ1-2 TRBV7-3 . .
TGCGCCAGCAGCTTTCGGACAGGCCCCTCCTACGAGCAGTACTTC CASSFRTGPSYEQYF 15 TRBJ2-7 TRBV5-1 TRBD1 .
TGTGCCAGCCATACCTACAGGTCCAACACTGAAGCTTTCTTT CASHTYRSNTEAFF 14 TRBJ1-1 TRBV27 . .
TGTGCCAGCTCATCCCGGGTCTCCTACGAGCAGTACTTC CASSSRVSYEQYF 13 TRBJ2-7 TRBV18 . few
TGTGCCAGCAGCGTCACCGGGACAGGGCTCTATGGCTACACCTTC CASSVTGTGLYGYTF 15 TRBJ1-2 TRBV9 TRBD1 .
TGTGCCAGCAGCCCGGTAGAGAAAGCTTTCTTT CASSPVEKAFF 11 TRBJ1-1 TRBV7-8 . few